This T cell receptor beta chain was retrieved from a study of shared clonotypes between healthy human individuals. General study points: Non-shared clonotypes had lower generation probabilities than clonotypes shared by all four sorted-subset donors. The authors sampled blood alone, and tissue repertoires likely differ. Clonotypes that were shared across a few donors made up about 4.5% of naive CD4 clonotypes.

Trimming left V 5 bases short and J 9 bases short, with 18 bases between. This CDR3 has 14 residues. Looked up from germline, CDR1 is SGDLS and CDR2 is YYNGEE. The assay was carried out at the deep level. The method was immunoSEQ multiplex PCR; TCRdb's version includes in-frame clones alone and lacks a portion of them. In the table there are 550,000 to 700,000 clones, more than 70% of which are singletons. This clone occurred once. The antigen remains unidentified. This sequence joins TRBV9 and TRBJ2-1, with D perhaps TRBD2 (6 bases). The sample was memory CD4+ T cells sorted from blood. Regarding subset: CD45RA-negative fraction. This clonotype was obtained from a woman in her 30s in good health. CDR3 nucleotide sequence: TGTGCCAGCAGAGAGCTGGGGGGAGCAGGTGAGCAGTTCTTC. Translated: CASRELGGAGEQFF.